This TCR beta chain was documented in a study of control samples from healthy donors and cancer patients. From germline, CDR1 is LGHDT and CDR2 YNNKEL (reference sequence). V lost 3 bases, J lost 1 base, and 9 bases lay in between. The CDR3 sequence is 14 residues long. Only in-frame clones appear in the TCRdb table, and some are missing; sequencing was by immunoSEQ multiplex PCR. Among about 130,000 clones, approximately 90% were seen once, and the ten largest hold roughly 3.1%. The TCR comes from a man aged 50-60 years in good health. This rearrangement joins TRBV3-1 (or the pseudogene TRBV3-2) to TRBJ1-1; unclear D gene. The sequenced material came from blood. The CDR3 DNA reads TGTGCCAGCAGCCAGCCCCCCTCGAACACTGAAGCTTTCTTT. It specifies CASSQPPSNTEAFF.